The T cell receptor beta chain described here comes from a study of neurological immune-mediated disorders. Study-wide points: Phylogenetic grouping put 18 of 34 multiple sclerosis patients' repertoires into one related-CDR3 cluster, a possible signature. In HTLV-1-associated myelopathy, TCR clonal expansion was greatest, and in multiple sclerosis it was least, below healthy controls.

This clonotype came up a few times. No antigen is known for it. Template-switch 5'RACE cDNA synthesis added a 10-nucleotide unique molecular identifier. MiXCR was run by TCRdb on the 5' RACE reads, yielding one entry per CDR3 protein. Of about 70,000 distinct CDR3 sequences listed, roughly 5% are singletons. The CDR3 spans 14 residues. V was clipped by 0 bases and J by 6 bases, with 11 bases between them. The germline V gene has CDR1 DFQATT and CDR2 SNEGSKA (reference sequence). PBMCs stored at -80 C, numbering 2 million, were the origin of the unsorted libraries. Sequencing was carried out using PBMCs. The TCR comes from a human donor with multiple sclerosis. The donor label of this sample is uncertain. V gene TRBV20-1 combines with J gene TRBJ1-4; D perhaps matches TRBD1 (5 bases). The CDR3 protein is CSARDLGTYEKLFF. The CDR3 bases are TGCAGTGCTAGAGATTTGGGGACCTATGAAAAACTGTTTTTT.